One sample yielded the 26 T cell receptor beta chains listed below, sequenced in a study of blood T cells in healthy people across ages. A second PCR, run for 7 to 11 cycles, used a sample-barcoded 5' primer plus a J-beta primer mix. TCRdb itself ran the 5' RACE reads through MiXCR, one entry per CDR3 protein. This table has approximately 580,000 distinct CDR3 sequences, less than 25% appearing once. These data are also associated with another study on T cells of mothers and their children.

The sample comprised blood. These receptors were collected from a boy between 10 and 17 years old in good health.

In its sample, this clonotype was seen many times. The chain recombines TRBV12-3 or TRBV12-4 with TRBJ2-1; 10 bases are shared with TRBD2. This CDR3 has 14 amino acids. With 6 bases clipped from V and 3 bases from J, the junction kept 2 bases outside the gene matches. CDR3 in amino acids: CASRLAGDYNEQFF. DNA for the CDR3: TGTGCCAGCAGGCTAGCGGGAGACTACAATGAGCAGTTCTTC.

The chain is built from TRBV5-1 and TRBJ1-6; D call uncertain. Trimming removed 1 base from V and 8 bases from J, with 7 bases in between. Germline CDR1 and CDR2: SGHRS and YFSETQ. The CDR3 has 13 residues. CDR3 bases: TGCGCCAGCAGCTTGACGGTCCATTCACCCCTCCACTTT. The encoded protein is CASSLTVHSPLHF.

The chain links TRBV7-2 to TRBJ1-1; D ambiguous. The length of the CDR3 is 16 residues. V was cut by 5 bases and J by 0 bases, with 16 bases left in between. In germline, CDR1 is SGHTA, CDR2 FQGNSA. CDR3 bases: TGTGCCAGCAGCCCCCCAGGTAGTAGGGTGAACACTGAAGCTTTCTTT. Its translation: CASSPPGSRVNTEAFF.

This chain links TRBV18 with TRBJ2-3; D is ambiguous. The CDR3 totals 12 residues. Germline assignment: CDR1 KGHSH and CDR2 LQKENI. V was cut by 1 base and J by 4 bases, with 3 bases left in between. CDR3 coding DNA: TGTGCCAGCTCACCACAGGCAGATACGCAGTATTTT. It is translated as CASSPQADTQYF.

This clonotype was observed a handful of times. The genes are TRBV19 and TRBJ2-6, with 7 bases matching TRBD2. CDR1 and CDR2 (germline): LNHDA, SQIVND (reference sequence). Unmatched junction bases numbered 7, after V lost 7 bases and J lost 4 bases. CDR3 length: 15 amino acids. The CDR3 here is CASTVGRSGANVLTF. The CDR3 coding sequence is TGTGCCAGTACCGTCGGGAGGTCCGGGGCCAACGTCCTGACTTTC.

This sequence joins TRBV29-1 and TRBJ2-3; 8 bases agree with TRBD1. V lost 6 bases and J lost 3; bases outside the gene matches: 5. The CDR3 is made up of 13 amino acids. The V gene's germline CDR1 is SQVTM and CDR2 ANQGSEA. The CDR3 DNA reads TGCAGCGTCCCGGGACAGGTTACAGATACGCAGTATTTT. It codes for CSVPGQVTDTQYF.

This clonotype has a handful of counts. This chain's CDR3 is CASSDPGQGAGDNEQFF. In DNA form, the CDR3 reads TGTGCCAGCAGCGATCCGGGACAGGGGGCGGGGGACAATGAGCAGTTCTTC. The chain recombines TRBV11-2 with TRBJ2-1, with 12 bases fitting TRBD1. The CDR3 sequence is 17 residues long. Germline V gives CDR1 SGHAT, CDR2 FQNNGV. V lost 5 bases to trimming and J lost 5 bases; unmatched junction nucleotides: 10.

This rearrangement joins TRBV14 to TRBJ2-3; D may be TRBD2 (5 bases). Germline loops: CDR1 SGHDN, CDR2 FVKESK. This CDR3 has 15 amino acids. V lost 3 bases, J lost 0 bases, and 10 bases lay in between. CDR3 in DNA: TGTGCCAGCAGCCACCGGCGGGTCAGCACAGATACGCAGTATTTT. This codes for CASSHRRVSTDTQYF.

This chain links TRBV19 with TRBJ2-5; 11 bases fit TRBD2. The CDR3 sequence is 15 residues long. V shed 4 bases and J 2 bases; nucleotides not matched to a gene: 3. Germline loops: CDR1 LNHDA, CDR2 SQIVND (reference sequence). In nucleotides, the CDR3 is TGTGCCAGTAGTAAGGCTAGCGGGGGGCAAGAGACCCAGTACTTC. Translating gives CASSKASGGQETQYF.

This clonotype occurred a few times. The J gene is TRBJ2-1, the V gene TRBV4-2; perhaps TRBD2 as D (6 bases). CDR3 length: 12 amino acids. V shed 4 bases and J shed 5 bases, with 6 bases lying between them. Germline CDR1 reads LGHNA; CDR2 reads YNFKEQ. In nucleotides, the CDR3 is TGTGCCAGCAGCCGGGGGGACAATGAGCAGTTCTTC. Protein: CASSRGDNEQFF.

Comments on this clonotype: The junction differs from germline at one of its ends, possibly a read error. The genes are TRBV7-9 and TRBJ2-1; D gene unclear. Germline-derived CDR1 and CDR2 are SEHNR and FQNEAQ (reference sequence). CDR3 length: 11 amino acids. CDR3 amino acids: CTSDDPNEQFF. The CDR3 nucleotides read TGTACCAGCGACGATCCCAATGAGCAGTTCTTC.

The chain recombines TRBV13 with TRBJ1-4; D not certain. CDR1 PRHDT and CDR2 FYEKMQ come from the germline V gene (reference sequence). V gave up 6 bases and J gave up 5 bases, with 19 bases separating them. The CDR3 is made up of 16 amino acids. CDR3: CASRPRTRNSNEKLFF. The DNA for the CDR3 is TGTGCCAGCAGACCCAGGACCCGCAACTCAAATGAAAAACTGTTTTTT.

V gene TRBV7-9 combines with J gene TRBJ2-5; no clear D gene. The assigned J gene may be wrong: the sequence end matches TRBJ2-1 better. Germline loops: CDR1 SEHNR, CDR2 FQNEAQ (reference sequence). The CDR3 covers 14 residues. This CDR3 is CASSPSITYNEQFF. As DNA, the CDR3 is TGTGCCAGCAGCCCATCGATCACCTACAATGAGCAGTTCTTC.

This clonotype was observed a handful of times. The chain employs TRBV6-4 and TRBJ2-1, with D possibly being TRBD2 (5 bases). The germline V gene encodes CDR1 MRHNA and CDR2 SNTAGT. The CDR3 loop spans 14 amino acids. V lost 2 bases, J lost 0 bases, and 5 bases lay in between. The CDR3 coding sequence is TGTGCCAGCAGTGACGGGAGCTCCTACAATGAGCAGTTCTTC. Its protein is CASSDGSSYNEQFF.

This clonotype occurred a few times. The chain joins TRBV20-1 to TRBJ2-5; D unresolved. V dropped 2 bases and J dropped 2 bases, with 18 bases sitting between them. The germline CDR1 and CDR2 sequences are DFQATT and SNEGSKA (reference sequence). The CDR3 runs to 16 residues. In nucleotides, the CDR3 is TGCAGTGCTAGATCAGTAATCGACGACAAACAAGAGACCCAGTACTTC. Translated, it gives CSARSVIDDKQETQYF.

This clonotype was observed a few times. CDR3 region: CASSPRQGQRGALNEQFF. In DNA form, the CDR3 reads TGTGCCAGCAGCCCGAGGCAGGGGCAGCGGGGGGCCCTCAATGAGCAGTTCTTC. The chain carries TRBV28 and TRBJ2-1, with 9 nucleotides matching TRBD2. The CDR3 is 18 amino acids. V was clipped by 6 bases and J by 6 bases; unmatched bases: 18. The germline V gene has CDR1 MDHEN and CDR2 SYDVKM.

This clonotype was seen a few times. The chain combines TRBV12-3 or TRBV12-4 with TRBJ1-1, with D tentatively TRBD1 (5 bases). Trimming removed 1 base from V and 3 bases from J, with 12 bases in between. This CDR3 is built from 15 residues. DNA for the CDR3: TGTGCCAGCAGTTTAGGGGGGGGGTGGGACACTGAAGCTTTCTTT. Translated, it gives CASSLGGGWDTEAFF.

This clonotype was detected only a few times. The chain has TRBV6-2 or TRBV6-3 and TRBJ2-3, with a possible D match to TRBD2 (7 bases). V lost 6 bases and J lost 3, with 13 bases in between. CDR3 length: 14 residues. Germline CDR1 is MNHEY and CDR2 is SVGEGT. The chain's CDR3 is CASRSGGWTDTQYF. In DNA, the CDR3 is TGTGCCAGCAGGTCGGGGGGCTGGACAGATACGCAGTATTTT.

This clonotype appeared a single time. The chain uses TRBV6-2 or TRBV6-3 and TRBJ1-1, with a weak D call TRBD1 (5 bases). V gave up 4 bases and J gave up 1 base, with 10 bases separating them. CDR1 and CDR2 from the germline V gene are MNHEY and SVGEGT. This CDR3 has 14 residues. The CDR3 is CASSFTGANTEAFF. The CDR3 nucleotides read TGTGCCAGCAGTTTCACCGGGGCGAACACTGAAGCTTTCTTT.

This clonotype showed up just a few times. The chain couples TRBV7-4 to TRBJ2-6; D is tentatively TRBD1 or TRBD2 (5 bases each). Germline V lookup: CDR1 SGHVT, CDR2 SQSDAQ. The CDR3 runs to 17 residues. Between the trimmed V and J ends, which lost 4 bases and 2 bases, there was a span of 15 bases. The CDR3 coding sequence is TGTGCCAGCAGCTCGGTCTTGGGGGTTGCTGGGGCCAACGTCCTGACTTTC. It encodes CASSSVLGVAGANVLTF.

V is TRBV6-2 or TRBV6-3 and J is TRBJ2-1; either TRBD1 or TRBD2 may supply D (5 bases each). In germline, CDR1 is MNHEY, CDR2 SVGEGT. This CDR3 has 13 amino acids. V was clipped by 7 bases and J by 0 bases, with 7 bases between them. CDR3 residues: CASMGPSYNEQFF. CDR3 DNA: TGTGCCAGCATGGGACCCTCCTACAATGAGCAGTTCTTC.

The rearrangement uses TRBV7-2 and TRBJ2-7, with a possible D match to TRBD2 (6 bases). V lost 3 bases and J lost 10, with 13 bases in between. Germline assignment: CDR1 SGHTA and CDR2 FQGNSA. The CDR3 spans 12 residues. In nucleotides, the CDR3 is TGTGCCAGCAGCTTGGACACCGGGAGACAGTACTTC. It codes for CASSLDTGRQYF.

The V and J genes are TRBV4-3 and TRBJ2-1; the D is unclear. The V end lost 6 bases, the J end lost 7 bases, and 13 bases lay between the germline ends. Germline CDR1 and CDR2: LGHNA and YSLEER. This CDR3 spans 13 amino acids. The chain's CDR3 is CASSVGLRNEQFF. CDR3 bases: TGCGCCAGCAGTGTGGGGTTAAGAAATGAGCAGTTCTTC.

This clonotype was counted between two and nine times. The rearrangement uses TRBV9 and TRBJ2-5; 12 positions agree with TRBD2. The germline V gene has CDR1 SGDLS and CDR2 YYNGEE. The J segment lost 5 bases and the V segment lost 3 bases, leaving 11 bases of the junction unmatched. This CDR3 has 17 amino acids. This chain's CDR3 is CASSATTGLAGWETQYF. The CDR3 DNA follows: TGTGCCAGCAGCGCAACGACCGGACTAGCGGGGTGGGAGACCCAGTACTTC.

CDR3 sequence (DNA): TGTGCCAGCAGTTACCCAATAGCGGGAGGGTTCTACGAGCAGTACTTC. Its translation: CASSYPIAGGFYEQYF. V is TRBV6-5 and J is TRBJ2-7; 11 bases match TRBD2. Germline loops: CDR1 MNHEY, CDR2 SVGAGI. This CDR3 region has 16 residues. V shed 2 bases, J shed 3 bases, and the junction held 6 bases outside the gene matches.

This chain links TRBV11-1 with TRBJ1-5; 9 bases match TRBD1. The CDR3 sequence is 21 residues long. Germline V gene data show CDR1 as SGHAT and CDR2 as FQDESV (reference sequence). The V gene end was trimmed by 1 base and the J gene end by 1 base; junction bases not matched to a gene: 17. CDR3 nucleotide sequence: TGTGCCAGCAGCTTAGTGTCGCCCCCGGGACAGGGCGAACGGAGCAATCAGCCCCAGCATTTT. It specifies CASSLVSPPGQGERSNQPQHF.